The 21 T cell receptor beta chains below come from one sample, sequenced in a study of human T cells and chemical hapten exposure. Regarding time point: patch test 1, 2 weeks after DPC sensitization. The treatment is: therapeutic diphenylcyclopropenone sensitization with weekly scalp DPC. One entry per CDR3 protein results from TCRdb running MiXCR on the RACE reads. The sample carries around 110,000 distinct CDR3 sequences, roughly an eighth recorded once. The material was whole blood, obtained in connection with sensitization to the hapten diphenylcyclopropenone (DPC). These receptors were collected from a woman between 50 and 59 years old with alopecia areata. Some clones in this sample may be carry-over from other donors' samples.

The CDR3 DNA follows: TGTGCCAGCAGTTTAAGTGAGCAGTTCTTC. It encodes CASSLSEQFF. V and J are TRBV2 and TRBJ2-1; no firm D call. With 5 bases removed from V and 9 bases from J, the gap between germline ends came to 5 bases. Germline V gene lookup returns CDR1 SNHLY and CDR2 FYNNEI. This CDR3 is built from 10 residues. Full variable domain (rest looked up from reference TRBV2 and TRBJ2-1): EPEVTQTPSHQVTQMGQEVILRCVPISNHLYFYWYRQILGQKVEFLVSFYNNEISEKSEIFDDQFSVERPDGSNFTLKIRSTKLEDSAMYFCASSLSEQFFGPGTRLTVL.

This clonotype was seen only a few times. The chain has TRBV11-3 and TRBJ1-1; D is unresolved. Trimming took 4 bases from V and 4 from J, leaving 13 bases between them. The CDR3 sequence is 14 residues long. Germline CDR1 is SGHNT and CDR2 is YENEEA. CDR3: CASSSSVRGTEAFF. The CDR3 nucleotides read TGTGCCAGCAGCTCCTCCGTCCGGGGCACTGAAGCTTTCTTT.

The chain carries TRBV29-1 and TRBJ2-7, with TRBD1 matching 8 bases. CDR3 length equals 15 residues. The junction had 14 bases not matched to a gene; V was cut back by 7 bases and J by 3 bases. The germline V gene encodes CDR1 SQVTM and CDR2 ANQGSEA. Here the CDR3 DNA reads TGCAGCGCTCAGACGGGGACAGGATCTGTCTACGAGCAGTACTTC. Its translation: CSAQTGTGSVYEQYF.

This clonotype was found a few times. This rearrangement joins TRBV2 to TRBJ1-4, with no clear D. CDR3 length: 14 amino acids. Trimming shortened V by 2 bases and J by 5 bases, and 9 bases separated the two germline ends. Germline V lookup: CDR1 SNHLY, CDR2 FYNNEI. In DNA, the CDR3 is TGTGCCAGCAGTGAACGGACGGGGAATGAAAAACTGTTTTTT. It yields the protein CASSERTGNEKLFF.

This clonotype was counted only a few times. CDR3 sequence (DNA): TGTGCCAGCAGTTTATCCGTCGGGGACGATACTGAAGCTTTCTTT. Translation gives CASSLSVGDDTEAFF. This chain uses TRBV12-3 or TRBV12-4 with TRBJ1-1; weak D call: TRBD1 (5 bases). This CDR3 is 15 amino acids long. Deletions cut 2 bases from V and 5 bases from J, with 15 bases between.

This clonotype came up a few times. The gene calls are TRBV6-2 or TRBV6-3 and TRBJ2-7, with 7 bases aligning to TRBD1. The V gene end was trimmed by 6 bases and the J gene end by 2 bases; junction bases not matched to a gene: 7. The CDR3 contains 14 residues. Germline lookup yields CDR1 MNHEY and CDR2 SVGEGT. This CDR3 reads CASSATTGAYEQYF. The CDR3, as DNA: TGTGCCAGCAGCGCGACCACAGGGGCCTACGAGCAGTACTTC.

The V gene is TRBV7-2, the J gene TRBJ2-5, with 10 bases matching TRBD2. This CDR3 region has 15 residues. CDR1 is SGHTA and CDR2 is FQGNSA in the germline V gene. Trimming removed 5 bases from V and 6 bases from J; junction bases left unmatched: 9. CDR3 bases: TGTGCCAGCAGCATAAGCGGGGGGGCGGAGAAGACCCAGTACTTC. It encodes CASSISGGAEKTQYF.

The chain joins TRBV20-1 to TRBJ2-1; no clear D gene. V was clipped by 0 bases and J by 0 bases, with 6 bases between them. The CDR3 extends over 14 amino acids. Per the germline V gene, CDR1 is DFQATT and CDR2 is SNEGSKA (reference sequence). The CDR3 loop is CSARETFSYNEQFF. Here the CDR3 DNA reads TGCAGTGCTAGAGAGACTTTCTCCTACAATGAGCAGTTCTTC.

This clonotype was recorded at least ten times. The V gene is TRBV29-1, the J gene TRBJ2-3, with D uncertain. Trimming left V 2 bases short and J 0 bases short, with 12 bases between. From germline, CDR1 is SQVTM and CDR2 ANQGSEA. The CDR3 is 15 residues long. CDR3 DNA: TGCAGCGTTGAAACGCATATCCGCAGCACAGATACGCAGTATTTT. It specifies CSVETHIRSTDTQYF.

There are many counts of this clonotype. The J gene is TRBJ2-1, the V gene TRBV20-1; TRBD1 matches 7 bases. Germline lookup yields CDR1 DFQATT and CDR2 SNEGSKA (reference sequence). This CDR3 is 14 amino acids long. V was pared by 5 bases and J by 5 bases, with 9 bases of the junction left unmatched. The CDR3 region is CSAPTGLINNEQFF. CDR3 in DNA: TGCAGTGCTCCGACAGGGTTGATCAACAATGAGCAGTTCTTC.

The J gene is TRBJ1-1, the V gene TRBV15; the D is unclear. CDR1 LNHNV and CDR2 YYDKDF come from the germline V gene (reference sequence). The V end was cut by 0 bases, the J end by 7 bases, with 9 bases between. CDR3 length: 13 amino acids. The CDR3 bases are TGTGCCACCAGCAGAGAAGTGTTTGGTGAAGCTTTCTTT. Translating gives CATSREVFGEAFF.

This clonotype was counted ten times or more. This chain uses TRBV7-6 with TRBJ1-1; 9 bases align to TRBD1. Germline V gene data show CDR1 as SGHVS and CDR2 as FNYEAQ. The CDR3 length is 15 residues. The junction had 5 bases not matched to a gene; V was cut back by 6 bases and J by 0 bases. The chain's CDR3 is CASRSGTGMNTEAFF. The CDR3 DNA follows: TGTGCCAGCAGATCCGGGACAGGGATGAACACTGAAGCTTTCTTT.

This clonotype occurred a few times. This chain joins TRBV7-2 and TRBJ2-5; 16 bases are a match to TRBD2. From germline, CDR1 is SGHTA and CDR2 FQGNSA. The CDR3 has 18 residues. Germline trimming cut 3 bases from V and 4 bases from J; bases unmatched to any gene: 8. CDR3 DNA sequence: TGTGCCAGCAGCTTTCCGGGACTAGCGGGGGGGCCGAGAGAGACCCAGTACTTC. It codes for CASSFPGLAGGPRETQYF.

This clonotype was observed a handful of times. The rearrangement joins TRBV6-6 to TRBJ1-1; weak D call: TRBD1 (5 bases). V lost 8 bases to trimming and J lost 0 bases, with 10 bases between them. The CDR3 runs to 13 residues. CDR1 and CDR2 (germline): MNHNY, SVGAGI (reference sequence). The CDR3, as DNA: TGTGCCAGCTACGAGGGGATGAACACTGAAGCTTTCTTT. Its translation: CASYEGMNTEAFF.

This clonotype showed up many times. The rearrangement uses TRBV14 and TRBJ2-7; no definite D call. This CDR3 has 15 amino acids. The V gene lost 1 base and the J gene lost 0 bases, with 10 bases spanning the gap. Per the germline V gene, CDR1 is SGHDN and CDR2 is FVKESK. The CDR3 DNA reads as TGTGCCAGCAGCCAAGGTTTCGGGTACTCCTACGAGCAGTACTTC. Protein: CASSQGFGYSYEQYF.

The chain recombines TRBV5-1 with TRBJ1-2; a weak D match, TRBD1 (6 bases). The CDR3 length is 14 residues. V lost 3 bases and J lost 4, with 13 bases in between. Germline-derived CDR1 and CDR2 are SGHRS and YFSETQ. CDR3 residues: CASSSGTSAYGYTF. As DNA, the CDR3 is TGCGCCAGCAGCTCCGGGACATCCGCCTATGGCTACACCTTC.

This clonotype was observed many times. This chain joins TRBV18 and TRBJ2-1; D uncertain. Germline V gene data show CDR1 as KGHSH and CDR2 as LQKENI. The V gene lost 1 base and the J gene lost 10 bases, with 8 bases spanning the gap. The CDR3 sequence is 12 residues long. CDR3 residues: CASSPRTLEQFF. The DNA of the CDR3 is TGTGCCAGCTCACCACGGACCCTCGAGCAGTTCTTC. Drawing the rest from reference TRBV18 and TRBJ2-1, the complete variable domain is NAGVMQNPRHLVRRRGQEARLRCSPMKGHSHVYWYRQLPEEGLKFMVYLQKENIIDESGMPKERFSAEFPKEGPSILRIQQVVRGDSAAYFCASSPRTLEQFFGPGTRLTVL.

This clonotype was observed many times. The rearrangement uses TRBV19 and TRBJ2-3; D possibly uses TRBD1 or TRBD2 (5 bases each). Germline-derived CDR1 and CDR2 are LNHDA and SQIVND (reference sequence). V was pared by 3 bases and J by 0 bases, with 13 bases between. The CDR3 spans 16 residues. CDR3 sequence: CASSIGTTRSTDTQYF. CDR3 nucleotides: TGTGCCAGTAGTATCGGGACGACGAGGAGCACAGATACGCAGTATTTT.

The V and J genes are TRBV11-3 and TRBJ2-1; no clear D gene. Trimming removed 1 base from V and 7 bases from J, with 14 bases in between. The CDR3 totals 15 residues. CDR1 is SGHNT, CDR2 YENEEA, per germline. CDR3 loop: CASSLVPGKRNEQFF. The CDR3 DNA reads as TGTGCCAGCAGCTTAGTACCCGGCAAACGGAATGAGCAGTTCTTC.

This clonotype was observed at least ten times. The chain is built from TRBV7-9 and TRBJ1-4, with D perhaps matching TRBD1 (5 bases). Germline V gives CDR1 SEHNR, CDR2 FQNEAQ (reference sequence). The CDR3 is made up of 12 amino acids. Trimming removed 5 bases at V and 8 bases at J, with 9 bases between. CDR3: CASSLTGEKLFF. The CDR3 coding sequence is TGTGCCAGCAGCCTTACAGGAGAAAAACTGTTTTTT.

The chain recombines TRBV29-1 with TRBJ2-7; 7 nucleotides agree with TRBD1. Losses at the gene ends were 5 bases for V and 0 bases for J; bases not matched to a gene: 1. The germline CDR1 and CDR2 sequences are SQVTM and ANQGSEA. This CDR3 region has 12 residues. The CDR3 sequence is CSVSGGSYEQYF. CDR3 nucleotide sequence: TGCAGCGTTTCAGGGGGCTCCTACGAGCAGTACTTC.